The clone carrying this TCR beta chain was recorded only once. Its specificity is not known. This entry comes from a study of identifying expanded T cells in peripheral blood. Study results and caveats: Variance in clone template counts between roughly two-week samples significantly increased with total template count across all healthy donors. Over two and four weeks, about 15 and 19 clones changed, versus roughly 1.2 between replicates.

The data were produced by immunoSEQ multiplex PCR, yet TCRdb's version contains in-frame clones alone and is incomplete. The data contain 81,000 or so clones, 80% to 85% of them singletons. Collection occurred without any documented infections or immune events in donors. CDR1 and CDR2 from the germline V gene are MDHEN and SYDVKM. Trimming removed 3 bases at V and 7 bases at J, with 9 bases between. This CDR3 spans 12 amino acids. The source of this sequence is a person between 18 and 69 years old in good health. The V and J genes are TRBV28 and TRBJ1-2, with no clear D. The sample consisted of blood. In DNA, the CDR3 is TGTGCCAGCAGTTTTAGGGAGCGTGGCTACACCTTC. Its protein is CASSFRERGYTF.